Listed below are T cell receptor beta chains from one sample, sequenced in a study of early T cells in non-severe SARS-CoV-2 infection. A single record per CDR3 protein comes from TCRdb applying MiXCR to the 5' RACE reads. The sample holds some 40,000 distinct CDR3 sequences; about 5% are singletons and the top ten take roughly 17%. Sequenced material: whole blood. The receptors shown here come from an adult who was a healthcare worker with PCR-confirmed SARS-CoV-2 infection or an uninfected control (not recorded which). CDR3s include the opening cysteine and the closing phenylalanine or tryptophan. The order of the fields is CDR3 DNA, CDR3 protein, J gene, clone size, V gene, D gene. The D gene is left open where the match is weak. The listing skips clone size in some rows; elsewhere it reads once, few, many or a size class.

TGTGCCACCAGCTCCGGAGGCGCACACTCTGGAAACACCATATATTTT | CATSSGGAHSGNTIYF | TRBJ1-3 | . | TRBV15 | .
TGTGCCAGCAGTGAACTTTCGACGAACACTGAAGCTTTCTTT | CASSELSTNTEAFF | TRBJ1-1 | few | TRBV2 | .
TGCGCCAGCAGTTATTCGGGTAATTCACCCCTCCACTTT | CASSYSGNSPLHF | TRBJ1-6 | . | TRBV5-1 | .
TGTGCCTGGGCTTCCACCCAGGACTACGAGCAGTACTTC | CAWASTQDYEQYF | TRBJ2-7 | many | TRBV30 | .
TGCAGTGCGAGGCGTGTGGAAAAACTGTTTTTT | CSARRVEKLFF | TRBJ1-4 | many | TRBV20-1 | .
TGCGCCAGCAGCCCTATAGCGGGGAGCTCCTACGAGCAGTACTTC | CASSPIAGSSYEQYF | TRBJ2-7 | many | TRBV4-1 | TRBD2
TGTGCCAGCAGCCCCAACAGGAACTCCTACGAGCAGTACTTC | CASSPNRNSYEQYF | TRBJ2-7 | few | TRBV7-3 | .
TGTGCCACCAGCACTAAGACAGGGGCCGAGACCCAGTACTTC | CATSTKTGAETQYF | TRBJ2-5 | many | TRBV15 | TRBD1
TGCAGCGTTAGGGAGACCTCAATGGTCGAAGCTTTCTTT | CSVRETSMVEAFF | TRBJ1-1 | . | TRBV29-1 | .
TGTGCCAGCATCCCGTTCGGGGCGAACGGCTATGGCTACACCTTC | CASIPFGANGYGYTF | TRBJ1-2 | few | TRBV6-1 | .
TGTGCCAGCAGCTTTCAGGGCACAGATACGCAGTATTTT | CASSFQGTDTQYF | TRBJ2-3 | many | TRBV7-9 | .
TGTGCCAGCCTGAGGGGGGGAGATACGCTGTATTTT | CASLRGGDTLYF | TRBJ2-3 | . | TRBV7-2 | .
TGTGCTAGTGGTTTGACTCGAGACGAGCAGTACTTC | CASGLTRDEQYF | TRBJ2-7 | many | TRBV12-5 | .
TGCAGTGCTTACGTCCCGGGACAGGGGAGAGATTCACCCCTCCACTTT | CSAYVPGQGRDSPLHF | TRBJ1-6 | many | TRBV20-1 | TRBD1
TGCAGCGCCGATACCGGGACAGGACACGAAAAACTGTTTTTT | CSADTGTGHEKLFF | TRBJ1-4 | . | TRBV29-1 | TRBD1
TGCAGCGTTGTAGAGGCGGCAGAGGGTACGCAGTATTTT | CSVVEAAEGTQYF | TRBJ2-3 | many | TRBV29-1 | .
TGCGCCAGCAGCCAGGTGACTAGCGGGAATCTTTACAATGAGCAGTTCTTC | CASSQVTSGNLYNEQFF | TRBJ2-1 | many | TRBV4-1 | TRBD2
TGTGCCAGCAGTTTATCTTCAGGGGGGCAGCCCCAGCATTTT | CASSLSSGGQPQHF | TRBJ1-5 | . | TRBV27 | TRBD1
TGTGCCAGCAGCTCGGACCCGGGCTATTCACCCCTCCACTTT | CASSSDPGYSPLHF | TRBJ1-6 | many | TRBV7-8 | .
TGTGCCAGCAGCTTATCCGGGACTAGCGGACACTACGAGCAGTACTTC | CASSLSGTSGHYEQYF | TRBJ2-7 | few | TRBV11-1 | TRBD2
TGTGCCAGCAGTTCCGCGGGTAGCCAGCATTTT | CASSSAGSQHF | TRBJ1-5 | many | TRBV6-2/TRBV6-3 | .
TGCAGTGCAACTTACAATGAGCAGTTCTTC | CSATYNEQFF | TRBJ2-1 | many | TRBV20-1 | .
TGTGCCAGCAGCTTAGTAGGCAATGAGCAGTTCTTC | CASSLVGNEQFF | TRBJ2-1 | many | TRBV7-8 | .
TGTGCCAGTAGTCTTGGGGCTACGACCATCCTGAATGAAAAACTGTTTTTT | CASSLGATTILNEKLFF | TRBJ1-4 | many | TRBV19 | .
TGCGCCAGCAGCTGGGGCCTCAATGGCTACACCTTC | CASSWGLNGYTF | TRBJ1-2 | many | TRBV5-1 | .
TGCGCCTGGCAGAAGGGGGCCCCATTGGGCTACACCTTC | CAWQKGAPLGYTF | TRBJ1-2 | many | TRBV30 | TRBD1
TGTGCCATCAGTGAGTCGCGGGGGCAAGAGACCCAGTACTTC | CAISESRGQETQYF | TRBJ2-5 | many | TRBV10-3 | TRBD2
TGTGCCAGCAGCTCGCCGGGACTAGCTACCCTGATCTCCTACAATGAGCAGTTCTTC | CASSSPGLATLISYNEQFF | TRBJ2-1 | many | TRBV7-9 | TRBD2
TGCGCCAGCAACCAAGACGTGACTAGCGCACCCTACGAGCAGTACTTC | CASNQDVTSAPYEQYF | TRBJ2-7 | many | TRBV4-1 | TRBD2
TGTGCCAGCAAGAAGGATTATGGCTACACCTTC | CASKKDYGYTF | TRBJ1-2 | many | TRBV6-6 | .
TGTGCCAGCAGCCCTGACAGGGCGGGTGGCTACACCTTC | CASSPDRAGGYTF | TRBJ1-2 | . | TRBV14 | TRBD1
TGCGCCAGCAGCTTGTCTGGCAGGGGCAACACTGAAGCTTTCTTT | CASSLSGRGNTEAFF | TRBJ1-1 | few | TRBV5-1 | .